The 11 T cell receptor beta chains reported below all come from one sample, sequenced in a study of T cell responses to AZD1222 COVID-19 vaccine. Repertoires were generated with immunoSEQ multiplex PCR, while TCRdb's copy carries only in-frame clones and drops some. This table has roughly 200,000 clones, just over 90% appearing once. Material: peripheral blood, obtained 28 days after the second AZD1222 dose. Receptors were obtained from an adult who received the AZD1222 COVID-19 vaccine.

The CDR3 nucleotides are TGCGCCAGCAGCCAACAAGACAGGCTTAATGAAAAACTGTTTTTT. As protein: CASSQQDRLNEKLFF. This chain connects TRBV4-3 to TRBJ1-4, with TRBD1 as a possible D gene (6 bases). This CDR3 comprises 15 residues. CDR1 is LGHNA and CDR2 is YSLEER in the germline V gene. The V end lost 2 bases, the J end lost 4 bases, and 11 bases lay between the germline ends.

This clone has a single count. The V call is TRBV5-6, the J call TRBJ2-2; the match to TRBD2 covers 8 bases. The J segment lost 7 bases and the V segment lost 0 bases, leaving 8 bases of the junction unmatched. Per the germline V gene, CDR1 is SGHDT and CDR2 is YYEEEE. The CDR3 has 16 residues. In DNA, the CDR3 is TGTGCCAGCAGCTTGGCCGGGGGGGCAGCGAGCGGGGAGCTGTTTTTT. This encodes CASSLAGGAASGELFF.

This clone has more than one count but fewer than ten. The chain uses TRBV29-1 and TRBJ1-1; tentatively, D is TRBD1 (5 bases). Germline CDR1 is SQVTM and CDR2 is ANQGSEA. V was shortened by 7 bases and J by 1 base, with 19 bases between the two germline ends. This CDR3 comprises 15 residues. CDR3 residues: CSARRGGDWNTEAFF. The CDR3 DNA is TGCAGCGCCCGGAGGGGCGGGGATTGGAACACTGAAGCTTTCTTT.

V usage is TRBV27 and J usage is TRBJ2-7; D may be TRBD2 (6 bases). V was cut by 7 bases and J by 1 base, with 17 bases left in between. CDR3 length equals 15 residues. From germline, CDR1 is MNHEY and CDR2 SMNVEV (reference sequence). The CDR3 nucleotides read TGTGCCAGCACTCAAGTCGGAGGGCAGTCCTACGAGCAGTACTTC. Translation gives CASTQVGGQSYEQYF.

The chain carries TRBV9 and TRBJ2-1; a possible D gene is TRBD1 (5 bases). Germline CDR1 reads SGDLS; CDR2 reads YYNGEE. Trimming took 4 bases from V and 3 from J, leaving 17 bases between them. CDR3 size: 16 residues. In DNA, the CDR3 is TGTGCCAGCAGCCCAAGGGGCAGCCTCGACTACAATGAGCAGTTCTTC. Protein sequence: CASSPRGSLDYNEQFF.

This CDR3 reads CASSLYSGSSTDTQYF. The CDR3 DNA reads TGCGCCAGCAGCCTTTATAGCGGGTCTAGCACAGATACGCAGTATTTT. The V gene is TRBV4-1, the J gene TRBJ2-3; 7 bases are shared with TRBD2. Germline-derived CDR1 and CDR2 are MGHRA and YSYEKL. The CDR3 runs to 16 residues. Trimming removed 4 bases from V and 0 bases from J; junction bases left unmatched: 7.

The V gene is TRBV19, the J gene TRBJ1-2; D is perhaps TRBD1 (6 bases). Germline CDR1 LNHDA, CDR2 SQIVND (reference sequence). This CDR3 has 14 residues. The V end lost 0 bases, the J end lost 5 bases, and 10 bases lay between the germline ends. The CDR3 here is CASSIDQGKYGYTF. The CDR3 nucleotides are TGTGCCAGTAGTATAGATCAGGGGAAATATGGCTACACCTTC.

The V call is TRBV30, the J call TRBJ2-5; weak D call: TRBD2 (7 bases). Germline CDR1 reads GTSNPN; CDR2 reads SVGIG (reference sequence). Trimming cost V 0 bases and J 0 bases, with 11 bases left between them. This CDR3 comprises 15 residues. In DNA, the CDR3 is TGTGCCTGGAGTGTGGGGGGGGCCTACCAAGAGACCCAGTACTTC. Its translation: CAWSVGGAYQETQYF.

The V and J genes are TRBV5-5 and TRBJ2-3, with 7 positions matching TRBD1. Germline trimming cut 1 base from V and 4 bases from J; bases unmatched to any gene: 0. Germline CDR1 SGHKS, CDR2 YYEKEE (reference sequence). The CDR3 extends over 13 amino acids. In DNA, the CDR3 is TGTGCCAGCAGCTTGCAGGGGGCAGATACGCAGTATTTT. Translation: CASSLQGADTQYF. Full variable domain (missing parts from reference TRBV5-5 and TRBJ2-3): DAGVTQSPTHLIKTRGQQVTLRCSPISGHKSVSWYQQVLGQGPQFIFQYYEKEERGRGNFPDRFSARQFPNYSSELNVNALLLGDSALYLCASSLQGADTQYFGPGTRLTVL.

This clone was observed a single time. The chain joins TRBV6-5 to TRBJ2-1; D may be TRBD2 (7 bases). This CDR3 has 13 residues. The V and J ends lost 8 bases and 7 bases respectively, with 15 bases between them. The germline gives CDR1 MNHEY, CDR2 SVGAGI. The chain's CDR3 is CASHRGGANEQFF. CDR3 DNA sequence: TGTGCCAGCCATAGGGGGGGGGCTAATGAGCAGTTCTTC.

The chain employs TRBV7-9 and TRBJ1-6, with 7 bases fitting TRBD1. The CDR3 consists of 14 residues. V shed 7 bases, J shed 7 bases, and the junction held 7 bases outside the gene matches. Per the germline V gene, CDR1 is SEHNR and CDR2 is FQNEAQ (reference sequence). CDR3 sequence reads: CASNRQGGNSPLHF. CDR3 DNA: TGTGCCAGCAACCGGCAGGGGGGCAATTCACCCCTCCACTTT.